Each of the 16 T cell receptor beta chains below was sequenced from the same sample in a study of technical replicates of blood from several donors. The table came from immunoSEQ multiplex PCR; TCRdb's copy has only in-frame clones and leaves some out. The repertoire holds fewer than 60,000 clones, about 90% seen once, with about 3.8% in the top ten. The sequenced material came from PBMCs. The receptor source for this set is a human donor in good health. Some clones in this sample may be carry-over from other donors' samples.

The V gene is TRBV6-5, the J gene TRBJ1-2; TRBD1 matches 7 bases. The CDR3 is 12 amino acids. V trimming: 7 bases; J trimming: 2 bases; junction bases outside the gene matches: 1. Germline lookup yields CDR1 MNHEY and CDR2 SVGAGI. The CDR3 nucleotides are TGTGCCAGCAAGGGACAGAACTATGGCTACACCTTC. It is translated as CASKGQNYGYTF.

The rearrangement uses TRBV2 and TRBJ2-7; no clear D gene. Germline CDR1 reads SNHLY; CDR2 reads FYNNEI. There are 11 residues in the CDR3. Trimming removed 0 bases at V and 7 bases at J, with 4 bases between. Here the CDR3 DNA reads TGTGCCAGCAGTGAAGCCCGGGAGCAGTACTTC. Encoded protein: CASSEAREQYF.

This clone occurred a few times. The gene calls are TRBV6-5 and TRBJ1-1, with 8 bases aligning to TRBD1. From germline, CDR1 is MNHEY and CDR2 SVGAGI. The CDR3 is 14 residues long. The trim removed 4 bases at V and 5 bases at J, leaving 6 bases unmatched. This CDR3 is CASSSGRGRTEAFF. For the CDR3, the DNA is TGTGCCAGCAGTTCCGGCAGGGGGCGGACTGAAGCTTTCTTT.

DNA of the CDR3: TGTGCCAGCAGCTTAACTGGCCAGACAGGGGAGCTGTTTTTT. Protein: CASSLTGQTGELFF. The chain links TRBV7-3 to TRBJ2-2; D remains unclear. The CDR3 sequence is 14 residues long. The germline V gene has CDR1 SGHTA and CDR2 FQGTGA. The ends were cut back, 0 bases at V and 8 bases at J, with 10 bases in the middle.

This rearrangement joins TRBV12-1 to TRBJ2-7; the table's D gene call, TRBD2, was not cross checked with the DNA. TRBV12-1 is reported as a pseudogene. The CDR3 has 14 amino acids. The CDR3 spells CASNRGTSGYEQYF. The CDR3 bases are TGTGCCAGCAATCGCGGGACTAGCGGTTACGAGCAGTACTTC.

V gene TRBV19 combines with J gene TRBJ1-2, with unresolved D. This CDR3 spans 13 amino acids. The germline gives CDR1 LNHDA, CDR2 SQIVND (reference sequence). V lost 5 bases, J lost 1 base, and 8 bases lay in between. CDR3: CASSVTGNYGYTF. The CDR3 DNA sequence: TGTGCCAGTAGTGTGACGGGTAACTATGGCTACACCTTC.

This chain uses TRBV19 with TRBJ2-7; unclear D gene. The CDR3 consists of 14 residues. V lost 3 bases, J lost 2 bases, and 11 bases lay in between. The germline V gene has CDR1 LNHDA and CDR2 SQIVND (reference sequence). The CDR3 nucleotides are TGTGCCAGTAGTATTTCGCCGGTGACCTACGAGCAGTACTTC. Amino acid sequence: CASSISPVTYEQYF.

The rearrangement uses TRBV19 and TRBJ2-3; possibly TRBD2 for D (5 bases). Trimming cost V 5 bases and J 3 bases, with 21 bases left between them. CDR1 is LNHDA and CDR2 is SQIVND in the germline V gene (reference sequence). This CDR3 spans 17 amino acids. This CDR3 reads CASSPVISEGETDTQYF. Here the CDR3 DNA reads TGTGCCAGTAGTCCCGTCATTTCTGAGGGAGAGACAGATACGCAGTATTTT.

V and J are TRBV29-1 and TRBJ2-7, with 8 nucleotides matching TRBD1. Germline V gene lookup returns CDR1 SQVTM and CDR2 ANQGSEA. J was trimmed by 2 bases and V by 7 bases; bases with no gene match: 4. The CDR3 runs to 12 residues. The CDR3 DNA is TGCAGCGGTTCCAGGGGGCCCTACGAGCAGTACTTC. Its translation: CSGSRGPYEQYF.

V and J are TRBV30 and TRBJ1-6, with D tentatively TRBD1 (5 bases). Trimming removed 4 bases from V and 7 bases from J, with 8 bases in between. The length of the CDR3 is 12 residues. CDR1 and CDR2 (germline): GTSNPN, SVGIG (reference sequence). CDR3: CAWTQGNSPLHF. The CDR3 nucleotides are TGTGCCTGGACCCAGGGAAATTCACCCCTCCACTTT.

This clone has more than one count but fewer than ten. This rearrangement joins TRBV30 to TRBJ2-7, with 10 positions matching TRBD1. The germline gives CDR1 GTSNPN, CDR2 SVGIG (reference sequence). CDR3 length: 14 residues. V was clipped by 4 bases and J by 3 bases; unmatched bases: 6. The CDR3 DNA is TGTGCCTGGACGCGGGGGACAGGGGTCTACGAGCAGTACTTC. Amino acid sequence: CAWTRGTGVYEQYF.

This clone was detected only once. The rearrangement joins TRBV7-3 to TRBJ2-7, with TRBD1 matching over 7 bases. The germline gives CDR1 SGHTA, CDR2 FQGTGA. Unmatched junction bases numbered 9, after V lost 0 bases and J lost 4 bases. This CDR3 comprises 16 residues. The DNA of the CDR3 is TGTGCCAGCAGCTTAACAGGGGGCGCGGGTAGTTACGAGCAGTACTTC. Translating it yields CASSLTGGAGSYEQYF.

The chain is built from TRBV6-1 and TRBJ2-5; the match to TRBD1 covers 12 bases. CDR1 and CDR2 from the germline V gene are MNHNS and SASEGT. The CDR3 totals 14 residues. Trimming at V came to 4 bases and at J to 5 bases, leaving 2 bases not matched to a gene. The CDR3 spells CASSGDRGRETQYF. The CDR3 DNA reads as TGTGCCAGCAGTGGGGACAGGGGGCGGGAGACCCAGTACTTC.

The genes are TRBV7-2 and TRBJ1-2, with D hard to call. Germline assignment: CDR1 SGHTA and CDR2 FQGNSA. V lost 5 bases and J lost 3, with 16 bases in between. The CDR3 has 15 residues. The CDR3 protein is CASSQAGLPDYGYTF. Here the CDR3 DNA reads TGTGCCAGCAGCCAGGCTGGCTTACCCGACTATGGCTACACCTTC.

V usage is TRBV7-9 and J usage is TRBJ2-2, with D possibly TRBD1 on 5 matching bases. Germline V lookup: CDR1 SEHNR, CDR2 FQNEAQ (reference sequence). Trimming stripped 5 bases from V and 2 bases from J, with 12 bases between. The CDR3 spans 15 residues. The CDR3 spells CASSPGQGNTGELFF. For the CDR3, the DNA is TGTGCCAGCAGCCCCGGGCAGGGAAACACCGGGGAGCTGTTTTTT.

The rearrangement uses TRBV7-3 and TRBJ2-2; D gene uncertain. The length of the CDR3 is 14 residues. CDR1 SGHTA and CDR2 FQGTGA come from the germline V gene. V was shortened by 9 bases and J by 2 bases, with 13 bases between the two germline ends. This CDR3 is CASSAQRNTGELFF. The CDR3 coding sequence is TGTGCCAGTTCCGCGCAGCGAAACACCGGGGAGCTGTTTTTT.